The 21 T cell receptor beta chains reported below all come from one sample, sequenced in a study of shared clonotypes between healthy human individuals. Here immunoSEQ multiplex PCR was the method, and the copy in TCRdb shows in-frame clones only, minus some. The sample has 2 million to 2.5 million clones; 85% to 95% are singletons. Sequencing was carried out using naive CD4+ T cells from PBMCs. Regarding subset: CD45RA+ positively selected. These receptor sequences come from a man younger than 30 in good health. Some clones in this sample may be carry-over from other donors' samples.

The V gene is TRBV10-1, the J gene TRBJ1-4; D unresolved. Germline CDR1 WNHNN, CDR2 SYGVQD (reference sequence). Trimming cost V 10 bases and J 3 bases, with 15 bases left between them. This CDR3 has 14 residues. Here the CDR3 reads CATYTERANEKLFF. The DNA for the CDR3 is TGCGCCACCTACACGGAGCGGGCTAATGAAAAACTGTTTTTT.

Regarding this clone: The same CDR3 can be traced to other DNA sequences in this sample. V usage is TRBV5-1 and J usage is TRBJ2-5; 9 bases line up with TRBD1. V gave up 4 bases and J gave up 5 bases; unmatched junction bases: 6. CDR3 length equals 14 residues. Germline V gives CDR1 SGHRS, CDR2 YFSETQ. The CDR3 spells CASSVQGAGETQYF. The CDR3 bases are TGCGCCAGCAGCGTACAGGGGGCTGGGGAGACCCAGTACTTC. The entire variable domain, with the rest obtained from reference TRBV5-1 and TRBJ2-5, is as follows: KAGVTQTPRYLIKTRGQQVTLSCSPISGHRSVSWYQQTPGQGLQFLFEYFSETQRNKGNFPGRFSGRQFSNSRSEMNVSTLELGDSALYLCASSVQGAGETQYFGPGTRLLVL.

The chain joins TRBV11-2 to TRBJ2-5; 9 positions agree with TRBD1. Gene TRBJ2-7 matches the end of the DNA better, so the J call may be wrong. CDR3 length equals 15 residues. The germline V gene encodes CDR1 SGHAT and CDR2 FQNNGV. CDR3 nucleotides: TGTGCCAGCAGACACCCGGGACAGGGAATATACGAGCAGTACTTC. It specifies CASRHPGQGIYEQYF.

The table lists this clone with a few counts. The chain recombines TRBV5-8 with TRBJ2-5; 14 bases fit TRBD2. V trimming: 4 bases; J trimming: 5 bases; junction bases outside the gene matches: 7. CDR1 is SGHTS, CDR2 YDEGEE, per germline. The CDR3 is made up of 16 amino acids. CDR3 sequence reads: CASSPGLAGEGETQYF. The CDR3 nucleotides read TGTGCCAGCAGCCCGGGACTAGCGGGAGAGGGGGAGACCCAGTACTTC. The variable domain in full, with the rest retrieved from reference TRBV5-8 and TRBJ2-5, is EAGVTQSPTHLIKTRGQQATLRCSPISGHTSVYWYQQALGLGLQFLLWYDEGEERNRGNFPPRFSGRQFPNYSSELNVNALELEDSALYLCASSPGLAGEGETQYFGPGTRLLVL.

This chain uses TRBV19 with TRBJ1-1; 8 bases are shared with TRBD1. With V trimmed by 2 bases and J by 5 bases, 4 bases remained unmatched. The CDR3 covers 14 residues. The germline V gene has CDR1 LNHDA and CDR2 SQIVND (reference sequence). The CDR3 is CASSINRGETEAFF. The CDR3 DNA reads TGTGCCAGTAGTATAAACAGGGGGGAAACTGAAGCTTTCTTT.

Note on this clone: Other nucleotide sequences in the sample specify the same CDR3. This chain links TRBV18 with TRBJ1-5, with D possibly being TRBD1 (5 bases). V was trimmed by 4 bases and J by 4 bases, leaving 8 bases between them. Germline V gene data show CDR1 as KGHSH and CDR2 as LQKENI. The CDR3 sequence is 13 residues long. CDR3 sequence (DNA): TGTGCCAGCTCACAAGGGGAGAATCAGCCCCAGCATTTT. Translated, it gives CASSQGENQPQHF. The variable domain in full, completed from reference TRBV18 and TRBJ1-5, reads NAGVMQNPRHLVRRRGQEARLRCSPMKGHSHVYWYRQLPEEGLKFMVYLQKENIIDESGMPKERFSAEFPKEGPSILRIQQVVRGDSAAYFCASSQGENQPQHFGDGTRLSIL.

This chain joins TRBV6-1 and TRBJ1-1; TRBD1 aligns across 7 bases. Germline V gene lookup returns CDR1 MNHNS and CDR2 SASEGT. V was clipped by 4 bases and J by 2 bases; unmatched bases: 7. CDR3 length: 15 amino acids. The CDR3 protein is CASSVGDRANTEAFF. The CDR3 nucleotides read TGTGCCAGCAGTGTTGGCGACAGGGCCAACACTGAAGCTTTCTTT.

The V and J genes are TRBV7-9 and TRBJ2-6, with TRBD1 matching 7 bases. This CDR3 is 16 amino acids long. V was clipped by 4 bases and J by 2 bases; unmatched bases: 5. In germline, CDR1 is SEHNR, CDR2 FQNEAQ (reference sequence). CDR3 sequence: CASSSTQGAGANVLTF. The CDR3 DNA follows: TGTGCCAGCAGCTCCACCCAGGGGGCTGGGGCCAACGTCCTGACTTTC. Based on the CDR3 plus reference TRBV7-9 and TRBJ2-6, the full variable domain is DTGVSQNPRHKITKRGQNVTFRCDPISEHNRLYWYRQTLGQGPEFLTYFQNEAQLEKSRLLSDRFSAERPKGSFSTLEIQRTEQGDSAMYLCASSSTQGAGANVLTFGAGSRLTVL.

The chain uses TRBV28 and TRBJ2-5; the match to TRBD1 covers 8 bases. V was clipped by 7 bases and J by 0 bases; unmatched bases: 4. The CDR3 runs to 14 residues. The germline V gene has CDR1 MDHEN and CDR2 SYDVKM. CDR3 nucleotides: TGTGCCAGCACAGGGGGCCCGTACCAAGAGACCCAGTACTTC. Translating gives CASTGGPYQETQYF. Looking up the rest from reference TRBV28 and TRBJ2-5 gives the full variable domain: DVKVTQSSRYLVKRTGEKVFLECVQDMDHENMFWYRQDPGLGLRLIYFSYDVKMKEKGDIPEGYSVSREKKERFSLILESASTNQTSMYLCASTGGPYQETQYFGPGTRLLVL.

This clone was detected only a few times. The chain has TRBV28 and TRBJ1-4; tentative D call: TRBD1 (5 bases). Germline CDR1 is MDHEN and CDR2 is SYDVKM. V was clipped by 5 bases and J by 8 bases, with 18 bases between them. This CDR3 is built from 15 residues. The chain's CDR3 is CASSIAGTRKEKLFF. The CDR3 DNA sequence: TGTGCCAGCAGTATCGCCGGGACGAGAAAGGAAAAACTGTTTTTT.

The rearrangement joins TRBV6-5 to TRBJ2-3, with a possible D match to TRBD1 (5 bases). CDR3 length: 15 residues. CDR1 MNHEY and CDR2 SVGAGI come from the germline V gene. V was clipped by 5 bases and J by 4 bases, with 16 bases between them. The CDR3 DNA sequence: TGTGCCAGCAGTCGTTCTGGGGCCCGGTCAGATACGCAGTATTTT. As protein: CASSRSGARSDTQYF.

The chain carries TRBV5-1 and TRBJ1-1; 8 nucleotides match TRBD1. From germline, CDR1 is SGHRS and CDR2 YFSETQ. The CDR3 totals 18 residues. The ends lost 4 bases at V and 4 bases at J; junction bases unmatched: 18. CDR3 DNA sequence: TGCGCCAGCAGCCGGGGGGATCGGCCAGGGGGCTTCGGCACTGAAGCTTTCTTT. This gives the protein CASSRGDRPGGFGTEAFF.

V and J are TRBV9 and TRBJ2-2, with D possibly being TRBD2 (5 bases). The V gene's germline CDR1 is SGDLS and CDR2 YYNGEE. The CDR3 has 16 amino acids. V dropped 3 bases and J dropped 4 bases, with 16 bases sitting between them. The CDR3 region has the DNA TGTGCCAGCAGCGCCCGCGGGCAGGTTGGCACCGGGGAGCTGTTTTTT. This sequence encodes CASSARGQVGTGELFF.

The chain combines TRBV7-8 with TRBJ1-2; D remains unclear. Per the germline V gene, CDR1 is SGHVS and CDR2 is FQNEAQ. CDR3 length: 15 residues. Trimming shortened V by 6 bases and J by 0 bases, and 14 bases separated the two germline ends. The CDR3 coding sequence is TGTGCCAGCAGTCAATCAATACAGACTAACTATGGCTACACCTTC. The encoded protein is CASSQSIQTNYGYTF.

This chain joins TRBV5-4 and TRBJ1-4, with D unclear. V was clipped by 3 bases and J by 0 bases, with 6 bases between them. CDR1 is SGHNT and CDR2 is YYREEE in the germline V gene (reference sequence). The CDR3 covers 14 residues. CDR3 region: CASSSKSTNEKLFF. The CDR3 coding sequence is TGTGCCAGCAGCTCCAAATCAACTAATGAAAAACTGTTTTTT.

The rearrangement uses TRBV7-2 and TRBJ2-3; D remains unclear. The CDR3 has 13 amino acids. The V end lost 5 bases, the J end lost 4 bases, and 10 bases lay between the germline ends. Per the germline V gene, CDR1 is SGHTA and CDR2 is FQGNSA. This chain's CDR3 is CASSIRRADTQYF. The CDR3 coding sequence is TGTGCCAGCAGCATCCGTAGGGCAGATACGCAGTATTTT.

The V gene is TRBV6-6, the J gene TRBJ2-5; 7 bases are shared with TRBD1. The J segment lost 4 bases and the V segment lost 2 bases, leaving 4 bases of the junction unmatched. This CDR3 spans 14 amino acids. In germline, CDR1 is MNHNY, CDR2 SVGAGI (reference sequence). The CDR3 sequence is CASSYRGRVETQYF. As DNA, the CDR3 is TGTGCCAGCAGTTACAGGGGGCGCGTAGAGACCCAGTACTTC.

This chain joins TRBV6-6 and TRBJ1-2; D not resolved. V was shortened by 6 bases and J by 1 base, with 9 bases between the two germline ends. The CDR3 is 13 amino acids. Per germline, CDR1 MNHNY and CDR2 SVGAGI (reference sequence). The CDR3 protein is CASSTADNYGYTF. CDR3 DNA sequence: TGTGCCAGCAGCACGGCGGATAACTATGGCTACACCTTC.

As for this clone: The same CDR3 is also encoded by other DNA sequences in this sample. The chain links TRBV6-5 to TRBJ1-2; D possibly corresponds to TRBD1 (6 bases). The V end was cut by 6 bases, the J end by 4 bases, with 12 bases between. The CDR3 sequence is 13 residues long. The germline gives CDR1 MNHEY, CDR2 SVGAGI. The CDR3 DNA follows: TGTGCCAGCAGGGACAGCGGGGGCTATGGCTACACCTTC. The encoded protein is CASRDSGGYGYTF.

CDR3 DNA: TGCGCCAGCAGCCGGGACGATACAGGGACCACTGAAGCTTTCTTT. Protein sequence: CASSRDDTGTTEAFF. The V gene is TRBV4-1, the J gene TRBJ1-1; tentatively, D is TRBD1 (6 bases). V lost 4 bases and J lost 4, with 16 bases in between. Germline V gene lookup returns CDR1 MGHRA and CDR2 YSYEKL. The CDR3 length is 15 residues.

The genes are TRBV10-3 and TRBJ1-2, with D perhaps matching TRBD1 (5 bases). Trimming removed 6 bases from V and 1 base from J, with 12 bases in between. This CDR3 is 14 amino acids long. CDR1 ENHRY and CDR2 SYGVKD come from the germline V gene. The CDR3 DNA reads as TGTGCCATCAGAGACAGTTTTAGTAACTATGGCTACACCTTC. This codes for CAIRDSFSNYGYTF.